This is a list of T cell receptor beta chains from one sample in a study of shared clonotypes between healthy human individuals. Sequenced by immunoSEQ multiplex PCR; TCRdb stores in-frame clones only, minus some. This table holds about 2.4 million clones, 93% found once. The sequencing input was naive CD4+ T cells from PBMCs. Receptors were obtained from a man aged 18 to 29 in good health. Some clones in this sample may be carry-over from other donors' samples. The CDR3 runs from the conserved cysteine through the conserved F or W. Each record gives: clone size, J gene, V gene, D gene, CDR3 DNA, CDR3 protein. D genes are given only for firm matches. Some rows mark clone size as missing; the rest say once, few, many or name a class of expanded clone.

size: .; J: TRBJ2-3; V: TRBV5-1; D: TRBD2; DNA: TGCGCCAGCAGCTCGGTAGCGGGAGGGCCCGCAGATACGCAGTATTTT; CDR3: CASSSVAGGPADTQYF
size: .; J: TRBJ2-7; V: TRBV11-2; D: TRBD2; DNA: TGTGCCAGCAGCTGGGGGACTAGCGGGAGTTTTTACGAGCAGTACTTC; CDR3: CASSWGTSGSFYEQYF
size: .; J: TRBJ2-7; V: TRBV28; D: TRBD2; DNA: TGTGCCAGCAGACTAGCCGGACTAGCGGGATCATACGAGCAGTACTTC; CDR3: CASRLAGLAGSYEQYF
size: .; J: TRBJ2-2; V: TRBV5-1; D: .; DNA: TGCGCCAGCAGAGTTGGGGCGCCTAACACCGGGGAGCTGTTTTTT; CDR3: CASRVGAPNTGELFF
size: .; J: TRBJ1-1; V: TRBV4-1; D: TRBD1; DNA: TGCGCCAGCAGCCCGGACAGGGGGTACTTATCTGAAGCTTTCTTT; CDR3: CASSPDRGYLSEAFF
size: .; J: TRBJ2-3; V: TRBV19; D: TRBD1; DNA: TGTGCCAGTAGGACCCTACAGGGGAAAAGCACAGATACGCAGTATTTT; CDR3: CASRTLQGKSTDTQYF
size: .; J: TRBJ2-3; V: TRBV7-3; D: TRBD2; DNA: TGTGCCAGCAGCGGCGCAACTAGCGGGAGGACAGATACGCAGTATTTT; CDR3: CASSGATSGRTDTQYF
size: .; J: TRBJ2-2; V: TRBV11-3; D: TRBD1; DNA: TGTGCCAGCAGCCGAATGGACAGGACCGGGGAGCTGTTTTTT; CDR3: CASSRMDRTGELFF
size: .; J: TRBJ2-7; V: TRBV5-1; D: .; DNA: TGCGCCAGCAGGGTCGCCGGTCACGAGCAGTACTTC; CDR3: CASRVAGHEQYF
size: .; J: TRBJ1-2; V: TRBV18; D: TRBD1; DNA: TGTGCCAGCTCACCCTACCGGGACAGGGCCGACACCTTC; CDR3: CASSPYRDRADTF
size: .; J: TRBJ1-2; V: TRBV29-1; D: TRBD1; DNA: TGCAGCGTTGTTGGACAGGGAAACTATGGCTACACCTTC; CDR3: CSVVGQGNYGYTF
size: .; J: TRBJ2-1; V: TRBV18; D: .; DNA: TGTGCCAGCTCACCGAGCGTCTTATACAATGAGCAGTTCTTC; CDR3: CASSPSVLYNEQFF
size: .; J: TRBJ1-1; V: TRBV11-2; D: .; DNA: TGTGCCAGCAGCTCCGGACATAGCGAAGCTTTCTTT; CDR3: CASSSGHSEAFF
size: .; J: TRBJ1-3; V: TRBV5-1; D: .; DNA: TGCGCCAGCAGCTTTGGACAGGGAAACACCATATATTTT; CDR3: CASSFGQGNTIYF
size: .; J: TRBJ2-1; V: TRBV27; D: TRBD2; DNA: TGTGCCAGCAGTTTCCGGCTAGCGGGAGGGCCGGGGGAGCAGTTCTTC; CDR3: CASSFRLAGGPGEQFF
size: .; J: TRBJ2-2; V: TRBV7-7; D: TRBD2; DNA: TGTGCCAGCAGCTTTCTAGCGGGAGATAACACCGGGGAGCTGTTTTTT; CDR3: CASSFLAGDNTGELFF
size: once; J: TRBJ2-2; V: TRBV9; D: TRBD2; DNA: TGTGCCAGCAGCGCGACTAGCACCCCCGGGGAGCTGTTTTTT; CDR3: CASSATSTPGELFF
size: .; J: TRBJ1-1; V: TRBV18; D: .; DNA: TGTGCCAGCTCACCATCTTCGGTGAACACTGAAGCTTTCTTT; CDR3: CASSPSSVNTEAFF
size: .; J: TRBJ2-2; V: TRBV2; D: .; DNA: TGTGCCAGTATTACCGGGCCCTTGAACACCGGGGAGCTGTTTTTT; CDR3: CASITGPLNTGELFF
size: .; J: TRBJ2-2; V: TRBV28; D: .; DNA: TGTGCCAGCTTCGACCGGCGGGGGCAGAACACCGGGGAGCTGTTTTTT; CDR3: CASFDRRGQNTGELFF
size: .; J: TRBJ2-4; V: TRBV7-3; D: .; DNA: TGTGCCAGCAGTTCGGGAAACATTCAGTACTTC; CDR3: CASSSGNIQYF
size: .; J: TRBJ2-7; V: TRBV5-4; D: TRBD2; DNA: TGTGCCAGCAGCCGTGGACTAGCGAACACCTACGAGCAGTACTTC; CDR3: CASSRGLANTYEQYF
size: .; J: TRBJ1-5; V: TRBV28; D: TRBD1; DNA: TGTGCCAGCAGTTCCTCCCCAAGCGGACAGGGGATCAATCAGCCCCAGCATTTT; CDR3: CASSSSPSGQGINQPQHF
size: .; J: TRBJ2-1; V: TRBV7-3; D: TRBD2; DNA: TGTGCCAGCAGCTCACGACTAGCGGGAATGAACAATGAGCAGTTCTTC; CDR3: CASSSRLAGMNNEQFF
size: .; J: TRBJ2-7; V: TRBV28; D: TRBD2; DNA: TGTGCCAGCAGTCTTCTAGCGGGAGGAGGTCGTCTAGGGCCCGAGCAGTACTTC; CDR3: CASSLLAGGGRLGPEQYF
size: once; J: TRBJ1-1; V: TRBV6-1; D: .; DNA: TGTGCCAGCAGGCCGGGACTGAACACTGAAGCTTTCTTT; CDR3: CASRPGLNTEAFF
size: .; J: TRBJ2-3; V: TRBV5-1; D: .; DNA: TGCGCCAGCAGCTTGGCCGTGGGTACCATCACAGATACGCAGTATTTT; CDR3: CASSLAVGTITDTQYF
size: .; J: TRBJ2-7; V: TRBV10-3; D: .; DNA: TGTGCCAGCGGGTCGACCTACGAGCAGTACTTC; CDR3: CASGSTYEQYF
size: once; J: TRBJ2-3; V: TRBV7-3; D: TRBD2; DNA: TGTGCCAGCAGCTTAACTGGGACTAGGCTCACAGATACGCAGTATTTT; CDR3: CASSLTGTRLTDTQYF
size: once; J: TRBJ2-3; V: TRBV10-1; D: TRBD2; DNA: TGCGCCAGCAGTGAGCCCTCCGGAGCGGGAGGGCCGGGTAGCACAGATACGCAGTATTTT; CDR3: CASSEPSGAGGPGSTDTQYF
size: .; J: TRBJ1-5; V: TRBV9; D: .; DNA: TGTGCCAGCAGCGTAGGCCCGACTAGCAATCAGCCCCAGCATTTT; CDR3: CASSVGPTSNQPQHF
size: .; J: TRBJ2-1; V: TRBV5-1; D: TRBD1; DNA: TGCGCCAGCAGGTTAGACAGGGGGAATGAGCAGTTCTTC; CDR3: CASRLDRGNEQFF
size: .; J: TRBJ1-2; V: TRBV18; D: .; DNA: TGTGCCAGCTCACCCGGAAGGGATAACTATGGCTACACCTTC; CDR3: CASSPGRDNYGYTF
size: .; J: TRBJ2-1; V: TRBV14; D: TRBD2; DNA: TGTGCCAGCAGCCCGACTAGCGGGAGAGGGAATGAGCAGTTCTTC; CDR3: CASSPTSGRGNEQFF
size: .; J: TRBJ1-6; V: TRBV7-4; D: .; DNA: TGTGCCAAACGGAGGGTATGCGGATCCTATAATTCACCCCTCCACTTT; CDR3: CAKRRVCGSYNSPLHF
size: .; J: TRBJ2-7; V: TRBV7-3; D: .; DNA: TGTGCCAGCAGCGCCGCGGGGACCTACGAGCAGTACTTC; CDR3: CASSAAGTYEQYF
size: .; J: TRBJ1-5; V: TRBV19; D: TRBD1; DNA: TGTGCCAGTAGTTGGGGGACAGGGGGCAAGCAGCCCCAGCATTTT; CDR3: CASSWGTGGKQPQHF
size: .; J: TRBJ2-1; V: TRBV29-1; D: .; DNA: TGCAGCGTTGATGGAGGGAACAATGAGCAGTTCTTC; CDR3: CSVDGGNNEQFF
size: .; J: TRBJ1-4; V: TRBV28; D: .; DNA: TGTGCCAGCAGTAAAAGACGGCTCGAAAAACTGTTTTTT; CDR3: CASSKRRLEKLFF
size: .; J: TRBJ2-1; V: TRBV9; D: .; DNA: TGTGCCAGCAGCCCCGGGACCCCGCCTGAAGAGCAGTTCTTC; CDR3: CASSPGTPPEEQFF
size: once; J: TRBJ2-1; V: TRBV4-2; D: .; DNA: TGTGCCAGCAGCCAAGAAGCCTCCAACTACAATGAGCAGTTCTTC; CDR3: CASSQEASNYNEQFF
size: few; J: TRBJ1-5; V: TRBV2; D: .; DNA: TGTGCCAGCAGTGACAGGGGACCGCCCCAGCATTTT; CDR3: CASSDRGPPQHF